This T cell receptor (beta chain) derives from a study of T-cell memory formation after mild COVID-19. Each CDR3 protein gets one entry after TCRdb re-called the 5' RACE reads with MiXCR. The sample has more than 350,000 distinct CDR3 sequences, around a sixth seen once; the top ten hold about 22%. This clonotype appeared a few times. Antigen unknown. The length of the CDR3 is 13 residues. Germline CDR1 SQVTM, CDR2 ANQGSEA. The ends were cut back, 7 bases at V and 5 bases at J, with 14 bases in the middle. Whole-study findings and limits: Among contracting clones, CD4+ were mainly CM/EM and CD8+ enriched in EMRA.

The sequence derives from a young man who had mild COVID-19 (a few samples of this study predate the infection). Cell type and time point are not known. This chain joins TRBV29-1 and TRBJ2-2; D uncertain. The sample consisted of PBMCs or a T cell subset sorted from them (not recorded which). The CDR3 loop is CSDIGLGTGELFF. CDR3 DNA sequence: TGCAGCGATATTGGATTGGGAACCGGGGAGCTGTTTTTT.